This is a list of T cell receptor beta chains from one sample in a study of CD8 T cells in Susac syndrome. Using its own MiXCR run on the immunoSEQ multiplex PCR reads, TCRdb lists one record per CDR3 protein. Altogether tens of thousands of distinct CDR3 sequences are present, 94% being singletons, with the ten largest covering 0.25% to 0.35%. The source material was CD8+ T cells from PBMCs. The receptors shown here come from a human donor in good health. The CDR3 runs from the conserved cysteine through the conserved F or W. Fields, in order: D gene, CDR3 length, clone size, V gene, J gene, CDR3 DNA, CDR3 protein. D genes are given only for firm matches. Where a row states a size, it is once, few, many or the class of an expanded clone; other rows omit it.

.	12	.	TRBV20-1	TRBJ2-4	TGCAGTGCTAGAGATGGTGGGAACATTCAGTACTTC	CSARDGGNIQYF
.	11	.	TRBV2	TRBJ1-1	TGTGCCAGCCCGGGGGGCGGTGAAGCTTTCTTT	CASPGGGEAFF
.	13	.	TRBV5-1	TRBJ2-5	TGCGCCAGCGGACGGACTAACCAAGAGACCCAGTACTTC	CASGRTNQETQYF
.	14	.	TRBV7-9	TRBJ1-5	TGTGCCAGCAGCTCCCAGACAGCGACGGAGCCCCAGCATTTT	CASSSQTATEPQHF
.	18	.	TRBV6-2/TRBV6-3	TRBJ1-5	TGTGCCAGCAGTTACTCGATTTCTGGAGTCCGGGGCAATCAGCCCCAGCATTTT	CASSYSISGVRGNQPQHF
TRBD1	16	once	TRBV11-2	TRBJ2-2	TGTGCCAGCAGCACCCCCGAAGGGGGCCCGGCCGGGGAGCTGTTTTTT	CASSTPEGGPAGELFF
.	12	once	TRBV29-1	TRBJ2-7	TGCAGCGTTGAAAAGAGCTCCTACGAGCAGTACTTC	CSVEKSSYEQYF
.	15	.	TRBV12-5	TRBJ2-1	TGTGCTAGTGGTTTGGTACTGGGGGGGCTAGGTGAGCAGTTCTTC	CASGLVLGGLGEQFF
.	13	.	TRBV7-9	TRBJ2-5	TGTGCCAGCAGCTTAGGACTTTCAGGGACCCAGTACTTC	CASSLGLSGTQYF
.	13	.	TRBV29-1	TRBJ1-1	TGCAGCGCGGGATTAATGGGTGCCACTGAAGCTTTCTTT	CSAGLMGATEAFF
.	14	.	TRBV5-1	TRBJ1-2	TGCGCCAGCAGCTTGGATGCATACGAGAAAAGCTACACCTTC	CASSLDAYEKSYTF
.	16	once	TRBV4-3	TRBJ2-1	TGCGCCAGCAGCCAAAGATCCCTAAGCTCCTACAATGAGCAGTTCTTC	CASSQRSLSSYNEQFF
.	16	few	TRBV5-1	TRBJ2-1	TGCGCCAGCAGCTGGGAGGCCCTTAGACCCTACAATGAGCAGTTCTTC	CASSWEALRPYNEQFF
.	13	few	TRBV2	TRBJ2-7	TGTGCCACCGCAGACAGGAGGTCCTACGAGCAGTACTTC	CATADRRSYEQYF
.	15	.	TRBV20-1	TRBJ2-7	TGCAGTGCTAGAGATCTGCAGGGTCAAAACTACGAGCAGTACTTC	CSARDLQGQNYEQYF
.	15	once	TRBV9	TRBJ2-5	TGTGCCAGCAGCTTCCTTGGGTCCTTTTCGGAGACCCAGTACTTC	CASSFLGSFSETQYF
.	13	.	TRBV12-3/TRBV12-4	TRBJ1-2	TGTGCCAGCAGCAACTCACTGATCGAAAACTACACCTTC	CASSNSLIENYTF
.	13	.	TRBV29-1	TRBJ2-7	TGCAGCGCCCGCCAGCCGGACACCTACGAGCAGTACTTC	CSARQPDTYEQYF
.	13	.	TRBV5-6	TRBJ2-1	TGTGCCAGCAGCTTGGTTCCGGGCAATGAGCAGTTCTTC	CASSLVPGNEQFF
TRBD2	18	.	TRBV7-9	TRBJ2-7	TGTGCCAGCAGCGGAAAGGGACTAGCGGGCGGAAGCTCCTACGAGCAGTACTTC	CASSGKGLAGGSSYEQYF
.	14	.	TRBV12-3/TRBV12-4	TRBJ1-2	TGTGCCAGCAGTCTAGGGGCAGGGCGGTATGGCTACACCTTC	CASSLGAGRYGYTF
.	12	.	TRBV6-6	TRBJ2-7	TGTGCCAGCGGGGGAACACACTACGAGCAGTACTTC	CASGGTHYEQYF
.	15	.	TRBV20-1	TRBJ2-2	TGCAGTGCTAGAGATGGCAGGGTTCCGACCGGGGAGCTGTTTTTT	CSARDGRVPTGELFF
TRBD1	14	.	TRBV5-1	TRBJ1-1	TGCGCCAGCAGCGTGGGACAGTTAAACACTGAAGCTTTCTTT	CASSVGQLNTEAFF
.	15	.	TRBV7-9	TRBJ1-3	TGTGCCAGCAGCTCGACAGTCATCTCTGGAAACACCATATATTTT	CASSSTVISGNTIYF
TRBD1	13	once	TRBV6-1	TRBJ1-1	TGTGCCAGCAGAAAACAGGGGGCCCCTGAAGCTTTCTTT	CASRKQGAPEAFF
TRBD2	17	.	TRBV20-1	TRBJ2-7	TGCAGTGCTAGAATAGATGTCGGGGTAGCGGGTTACTACGAGCAGTACTTC	CSARIDVGVAGYYEQYF
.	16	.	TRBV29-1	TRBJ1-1	TGCAGCGTTGATAAGGGACCCTTTGGTAGCAACGATGAAGCTTTCTTT	CSVDKGPFGSNDEAFF
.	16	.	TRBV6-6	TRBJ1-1	TGTGCCAGCAGTTACCCCACCGGAGGGAGGCACACTGAAGCTTTCTTT	CASSYPTGGRHTEAFF
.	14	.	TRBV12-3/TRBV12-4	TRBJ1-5	TGTGCCAGCAGTTTACAGTCTGGGAATCAGCCCCAGCATTTT	CASSLQSGNQPQHF
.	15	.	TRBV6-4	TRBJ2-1	TGTGCCAGCAGTACCTTGGCAGGGTCCGGCAATGAGCAGTTCTTC	CASSTLAGSGNEQFF
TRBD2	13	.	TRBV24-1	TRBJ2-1	TGTGCCACGCGGGGGGGCCCGATAGACGAGCAGTTCTTC	CATRGGPIDEQFF
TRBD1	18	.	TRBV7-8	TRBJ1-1	TGTGCCAGCAGATACCTTAGTGGAGTGAACAGGGGGCATACTGAAGCTTTCTTT	CASRYLSGVNRGHTEAFF
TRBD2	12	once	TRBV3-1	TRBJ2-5	TGTGCCAGCAGCTGGCGGGAGGAGACCCAGTACTTC	CASSWREETQYF
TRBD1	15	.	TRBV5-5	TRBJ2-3	TGTGCCAGCAGTCCTGGACAGGGGGCAGGAGATACGCAGTATTTT	CASSPGQGAGDTQYF
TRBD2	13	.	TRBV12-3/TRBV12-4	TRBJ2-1	TGTGCCAGCGAGCGGGACCCGGGGGATGAGCAGTTCTTC	CASERDPGDEQFF
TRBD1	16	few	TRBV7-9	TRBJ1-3	TGTGCCAGCAGTTTTCTCGGGACAGGGGCTGGAAACACCATATATTTT	CASSFLGTGAGNTIYF
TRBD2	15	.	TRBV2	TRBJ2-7	TGTGCCAGCATTAGGGGGAGCGGGGGGCTTTACGAGCAGTACTTC	CASIRGSGGLYEQYF
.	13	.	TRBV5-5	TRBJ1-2	TGTGCCAGCAGGGAGGGATTCAGAGATGGCTACACCTTC	CASREGFRDGYTF
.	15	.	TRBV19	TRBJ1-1	TGTGCCAGTAGTATAGACCGGGACCGCGGCACTGAAGCTTTCTTT	CASSIDRDRGTEAFF
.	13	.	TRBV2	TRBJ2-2	TGTGCCAGCAGTGAAGCCGCGGCCGGGGAGCTGTTTTTT	CASSEAAAGELFF
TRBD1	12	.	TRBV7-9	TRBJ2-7	TGTGCCAGCAGCCAGGGACAGGAAGAGCAGTACTTC	CASSQGQEEQYF
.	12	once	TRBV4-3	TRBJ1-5	TGCGCCAGCAGCCTGGACAATCAGCCCCAGCATTTT	CASSLDNQPQHF